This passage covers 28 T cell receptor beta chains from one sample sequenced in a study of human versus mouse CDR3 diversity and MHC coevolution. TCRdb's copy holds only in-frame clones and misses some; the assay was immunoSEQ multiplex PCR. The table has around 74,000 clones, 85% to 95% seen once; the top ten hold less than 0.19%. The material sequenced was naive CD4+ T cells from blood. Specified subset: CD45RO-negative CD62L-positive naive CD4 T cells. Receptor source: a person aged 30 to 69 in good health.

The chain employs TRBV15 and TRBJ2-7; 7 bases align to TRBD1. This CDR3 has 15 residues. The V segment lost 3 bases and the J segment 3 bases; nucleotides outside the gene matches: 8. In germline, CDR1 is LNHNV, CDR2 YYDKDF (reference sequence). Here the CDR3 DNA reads TGTGCCACCAGCAGTTCAAGGGGGCCTTTCTACGAGCAGTACTTC. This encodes CATSSSRGPFYEQYF.

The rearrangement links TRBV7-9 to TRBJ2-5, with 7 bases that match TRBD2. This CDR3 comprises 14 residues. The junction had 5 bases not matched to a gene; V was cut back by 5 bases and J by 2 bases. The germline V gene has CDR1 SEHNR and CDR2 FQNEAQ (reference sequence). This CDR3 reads CASSRGLTQETQYF. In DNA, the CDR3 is TGTGCCAGCAGCCGGGGACTAACTCAAGAGACCCAGTACTTC.

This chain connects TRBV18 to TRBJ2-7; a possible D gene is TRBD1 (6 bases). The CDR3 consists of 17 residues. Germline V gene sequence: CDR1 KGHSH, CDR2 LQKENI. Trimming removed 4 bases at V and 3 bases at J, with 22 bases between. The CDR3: CASSLSVAGVGSYEQYF. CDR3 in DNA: TGTGCCAGCTCACTTTCCGTGGCAGGGGTAGGGAGCTACGAGCAGTACTTC.

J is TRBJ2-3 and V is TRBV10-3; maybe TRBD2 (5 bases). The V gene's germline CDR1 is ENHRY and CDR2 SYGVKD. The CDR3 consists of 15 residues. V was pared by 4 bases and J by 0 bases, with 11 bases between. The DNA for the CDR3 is TGTGCCATCAGTGGACCTGGACTCAGCACAGATACGCAGTATTTT. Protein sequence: CAISGPGLSTDTQYF.

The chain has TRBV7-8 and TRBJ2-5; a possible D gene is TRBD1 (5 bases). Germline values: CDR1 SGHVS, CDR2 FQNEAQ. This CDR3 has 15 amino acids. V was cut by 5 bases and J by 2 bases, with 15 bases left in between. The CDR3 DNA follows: TGTGCCAGCAGCCGAGACAGAGCAGTGCAAGAGACCCAGTACTTC. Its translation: CASSRDRAVQETQYF.

The CDR3 nucleotides read TGTGCCAGCAGTTTAACCAGCGGGGGGGCCACCTACGAGCAGTACTTC. Translation gives CASSLTSGGATYEQYF. The chain recombines TRBV28 with TRBJ2-7; TRBD2 matches at 10 bases. There are 16 residues in the CDR3. The germline gives CDR1 MDHEN, CDR2 SYDVKM. V shed 2 bases, J shed 2 bases, and the junction held 6 bases outside the gene matches.

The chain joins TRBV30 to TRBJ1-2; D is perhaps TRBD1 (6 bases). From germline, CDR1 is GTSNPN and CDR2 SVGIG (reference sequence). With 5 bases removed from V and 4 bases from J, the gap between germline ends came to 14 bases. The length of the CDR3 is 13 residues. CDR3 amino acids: CAWGGQISYGYTF. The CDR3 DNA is TGTGCCTGGGGAGGACAGATTTCCTATGGCTACACCTTC.

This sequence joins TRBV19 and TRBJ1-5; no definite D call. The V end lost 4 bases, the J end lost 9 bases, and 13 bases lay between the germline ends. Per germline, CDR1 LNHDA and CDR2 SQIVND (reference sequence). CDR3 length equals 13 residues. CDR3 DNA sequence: TGTGCCAGTAGTAGCGGGCCGGTTCTGCCCCAGCATTTT. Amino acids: CASSSGPVLPQHF.

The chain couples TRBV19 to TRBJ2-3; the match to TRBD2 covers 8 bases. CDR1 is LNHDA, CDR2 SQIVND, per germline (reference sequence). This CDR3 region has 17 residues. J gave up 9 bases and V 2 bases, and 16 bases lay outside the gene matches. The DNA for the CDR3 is TGTGCCAGTAGTATACCTCAAGCCTCGAGCGGGGGTGCAACGCAGTATTTT. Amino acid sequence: CASSIPQASSGGATQYF.

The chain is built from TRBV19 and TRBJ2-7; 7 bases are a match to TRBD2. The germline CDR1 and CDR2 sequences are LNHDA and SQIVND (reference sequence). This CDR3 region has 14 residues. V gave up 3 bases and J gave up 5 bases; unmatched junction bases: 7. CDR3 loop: CASSIGRGRDEQYF. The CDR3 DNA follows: TGTGCCAGTAGTATTGGCCGGGGGAGGGACGAGCAGTACTTC. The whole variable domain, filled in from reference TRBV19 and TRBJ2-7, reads DGGITQSPKYLFRKEGQNVTLSCEQNLNHDAMYWYRQDPGQGLRLIYYSQIVNDFQKGDIAEGYSVSREKKESFPLTVTSAQKNPTAFYLCASSIGRGRDEQYFGPGTRLTVT.

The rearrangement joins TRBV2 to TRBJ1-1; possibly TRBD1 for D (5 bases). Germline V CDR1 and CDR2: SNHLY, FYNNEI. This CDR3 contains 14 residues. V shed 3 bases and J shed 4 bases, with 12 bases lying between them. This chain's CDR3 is CASSDREGSTEAFF. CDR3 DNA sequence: TGTGCCAGCAGTGACAGGGAGGGGAGCACTGAAGCTTTCTTT.

This CDR3 reads CASTRKTGVGGDEQYF. The CDR3, as DNA: TGTGCCAGCACTCGAAAAACGGGAGTAGGAGGGGACGAGCAGTACTTC. The rearrangement links TRBV25-1 to TRBJ2-7; a possible D gene is TRBD2 (6 bases). V was clipped by 7 bases and J by 5 bases, with 24 bases between them. This CDR3 spans 16 amino acids. In germline, CDR1 is MGHDK, CDR2 SYGVNS.

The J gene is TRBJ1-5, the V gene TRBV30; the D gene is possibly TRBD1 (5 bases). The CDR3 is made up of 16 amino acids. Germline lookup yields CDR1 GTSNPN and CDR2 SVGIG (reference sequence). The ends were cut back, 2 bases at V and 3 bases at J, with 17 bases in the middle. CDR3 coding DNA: TGTGCCTGGAGTTCAGCATCAGGGTCCCCCAATCAGCCCCAGCATTTT. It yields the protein CAWSSASGSPNQPQHF.

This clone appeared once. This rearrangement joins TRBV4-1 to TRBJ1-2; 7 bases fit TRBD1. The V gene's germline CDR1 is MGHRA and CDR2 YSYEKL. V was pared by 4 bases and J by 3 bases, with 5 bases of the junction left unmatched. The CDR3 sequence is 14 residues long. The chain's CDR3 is CASSPGTGDYGYTF. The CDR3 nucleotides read TGCGCCAGCAGCCCGGGCACAGGGGACTATGGCTACACCTTC.

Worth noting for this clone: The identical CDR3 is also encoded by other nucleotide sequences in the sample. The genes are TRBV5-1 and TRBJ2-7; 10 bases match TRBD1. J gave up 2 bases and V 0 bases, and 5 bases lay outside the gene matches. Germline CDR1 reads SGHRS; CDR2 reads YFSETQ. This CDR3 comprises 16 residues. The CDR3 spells CASSLGGQGRPYEQYF. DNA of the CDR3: TGCGCCAGCAGCTTGGGGGGACAGGGGCGACCCTACGAGCAGTACTTC.

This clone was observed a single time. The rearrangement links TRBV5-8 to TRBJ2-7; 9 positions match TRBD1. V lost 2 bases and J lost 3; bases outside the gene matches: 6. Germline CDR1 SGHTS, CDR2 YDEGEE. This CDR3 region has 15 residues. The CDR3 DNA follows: TGTGCCAGCAGCTTCCGGGACAGGGCCGGCTACGAGCAGTACTTC. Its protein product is CASSFRDRAGYEQYF.

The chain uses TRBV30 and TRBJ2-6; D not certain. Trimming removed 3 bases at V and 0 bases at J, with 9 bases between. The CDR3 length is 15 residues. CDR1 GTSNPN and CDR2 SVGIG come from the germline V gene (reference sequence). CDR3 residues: CAWSQLFSGANVLTF. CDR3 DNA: TGTGCCTGGAGCCAACTTTTCTCTGGGGCCAACGTCCTGACTTTC.

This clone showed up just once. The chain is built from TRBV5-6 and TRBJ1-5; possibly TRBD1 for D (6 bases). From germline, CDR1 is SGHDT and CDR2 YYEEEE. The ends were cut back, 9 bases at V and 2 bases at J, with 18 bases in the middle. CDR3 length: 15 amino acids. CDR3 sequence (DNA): TGTGCCACTGTCGGGTGGGGGCAGGGCAATCAGCCCCAGCATTTT. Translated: CATVGWGQGNQPQHF.

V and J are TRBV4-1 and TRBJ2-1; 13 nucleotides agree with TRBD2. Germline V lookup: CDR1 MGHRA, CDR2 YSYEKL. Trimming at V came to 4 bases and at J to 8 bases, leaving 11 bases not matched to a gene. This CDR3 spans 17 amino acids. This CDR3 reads CASSRNPTSGGIDEQFF. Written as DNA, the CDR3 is TGCGCCAGCAGCCGCAATCCGACTAGCGGGGGGATCGATGAGCAGTTCTTC.

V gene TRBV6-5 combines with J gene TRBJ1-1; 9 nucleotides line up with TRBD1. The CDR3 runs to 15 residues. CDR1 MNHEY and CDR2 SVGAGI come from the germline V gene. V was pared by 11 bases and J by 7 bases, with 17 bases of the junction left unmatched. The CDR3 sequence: CASRRGQGPLSEAFF. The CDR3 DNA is TGTGCCTCCCGCCGGGGACAGGGTCCCCTGAGTGAAGCTTTCTTT.

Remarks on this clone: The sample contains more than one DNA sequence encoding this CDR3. The CDR3 sequence: CASSEMTGRQPQHF. In DNA, the CDR3 is TGTGCCAGCAGTGAGATGACAGGGAGGCAGCCCCAGCATTTT. The gene calls are TRBV6-4 and TRBJ1-5, with 7 bases lining up with TRBD1. Germline-derived CDR1 and CDR2 are MRHNA and SNTAGT. Trimming at V came to 3 bases and at J to 7 bases, leaving 6 bases not matched to a gene. The CDR3 has 14 amino acids.

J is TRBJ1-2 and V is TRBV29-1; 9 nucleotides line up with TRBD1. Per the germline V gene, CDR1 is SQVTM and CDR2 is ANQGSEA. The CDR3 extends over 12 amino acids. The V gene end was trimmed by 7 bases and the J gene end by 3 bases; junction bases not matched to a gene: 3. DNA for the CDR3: TGCAGCGCTAGGACAGGGGACTATGGCTACACCTTC. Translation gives CSARTGDYGYTF.

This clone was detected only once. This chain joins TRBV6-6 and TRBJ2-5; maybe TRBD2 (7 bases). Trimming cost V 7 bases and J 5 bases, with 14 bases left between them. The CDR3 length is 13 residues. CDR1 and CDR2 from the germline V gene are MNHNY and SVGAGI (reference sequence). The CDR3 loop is CASTRGALETQYF. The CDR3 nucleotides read TGTGCCAGCACCCGGGGGGCATTGGAGACCCAGTACTTC.

CDR3 sequence (DNA): TGTGCCAGCAGCTACGGGAGCGGGTCCTTTTCCTACGAGCAGTACTTC. Translating gives CASSYGSGSFSYEQYF. The rearrangement joins TRBV7-9 to TRBJ2-7; TRBD2 might be the D (6 bases). V lost 4 bases and J 1 base, leaving 17 bases between the germline ends. The CDR3 runs 16 residues. From germline, CDR1 is SEHNR and CDR2 FQNEAQ (reference sequence).

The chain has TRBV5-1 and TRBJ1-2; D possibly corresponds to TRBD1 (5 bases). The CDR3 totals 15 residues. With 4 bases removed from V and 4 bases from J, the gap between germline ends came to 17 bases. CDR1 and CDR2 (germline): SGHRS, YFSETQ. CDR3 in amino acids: CASSSTGEPLYGYTF. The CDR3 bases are TGCGCCAGCAGCAGCACGGGGGAACCTCTCTATGGCTACACCTTC.

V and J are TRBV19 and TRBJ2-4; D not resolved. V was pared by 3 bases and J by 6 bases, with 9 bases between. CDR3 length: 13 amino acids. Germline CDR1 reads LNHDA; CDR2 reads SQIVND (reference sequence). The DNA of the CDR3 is TGTGCCAGTAGTATTGGCAGATTAAACATTCAGTACTTC. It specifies CASSIGRLNIQYF.

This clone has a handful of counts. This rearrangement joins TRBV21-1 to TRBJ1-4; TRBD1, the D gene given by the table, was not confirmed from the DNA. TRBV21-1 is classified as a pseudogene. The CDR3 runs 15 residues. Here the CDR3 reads CASSTGTGTNEKLFF. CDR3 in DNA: TGTGCCAGCAGCACCGGGACAGGGACTAATGAAAAACTGTTTTTT.

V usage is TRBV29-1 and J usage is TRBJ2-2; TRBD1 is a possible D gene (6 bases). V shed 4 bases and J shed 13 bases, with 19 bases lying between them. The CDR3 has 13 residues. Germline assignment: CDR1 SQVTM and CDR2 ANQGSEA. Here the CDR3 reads CSVVGQLSTGLFF. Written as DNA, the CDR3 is TGCAGCGTTGTCGGACAGCTTTCTACGGGGCTGTTTTTT.